This T cell receptor beta chain is from a study of long-term antiretroviral therapy in people with HIV. CDR1 LGHNA and CDR2 YNFKEQ come from the germline V gene. The CDR3 spans 16 residues. Trimming pared 0 bases from V and 0 bases from J, leaving 12 bases between. Researchers report immunoSEQ v3.0 was run at survey level. Sequenced by immunoSEQ multiplex PCR; TCRdb stores in-frame clones only, minus some. The sample includes around 22,000 clones, 85% to 95% of them seen just once. This TCR came from a woman aged 45-65 years with HIV. The sample here was unsorted PBMCs, taken around 4.7 years after starting antiretroviral therapy. The chain uses TRBV4-2 and TRBJ2-7; D remains ambiguous. The CDR3 DNA sequence: TGTGCCAGCAGCCAAGACAGCTATCCCGGCTCCTACGAGCAGTACTTC. It encodes CASSQDSYPGSYEQYF.